This T cell receptor (beta chain) derives from a study of T cell repertoires in cytomegalovirus infection. For the study at large: Alongside well-studied HLA-B-restricted CMV epitopes, recently identified HLA-C-restricted CMV epitopes were also used.

With regard to this clonotype: Its antigen is undetermined.

One entry per CDR3 protein, called by TCRdb with MiXCR from the reads. The sample contains some 900,000 distinct CDR3 sequences, 32% of which appear only once. The V gene's germline CDR1 is SGHDT and CDR2 YYEEEE. There are 20 residues in the CDR3. V lost 4 bases, J lost 0 bases, and 26 bases lay in between. The sequence derives from a human donor in good health (CMV status not recorded). Some clones in this sample may be carry-over from other donors' samples. The starting material was cultured CD8+ T cells from PBMCs, obtained from culture after CMV antigen stimulation. The genes are TRBV5-6 and TRBJ2-1; no clear D. The CDR3 DNA is TGTGCCAGCAGCCCAGACCCTAGGTTCATGCTGGTAAGCTCCTACAATGAGCAGTTCTTC. Residues: CASSPDPRFMLVSSYNEQFF.